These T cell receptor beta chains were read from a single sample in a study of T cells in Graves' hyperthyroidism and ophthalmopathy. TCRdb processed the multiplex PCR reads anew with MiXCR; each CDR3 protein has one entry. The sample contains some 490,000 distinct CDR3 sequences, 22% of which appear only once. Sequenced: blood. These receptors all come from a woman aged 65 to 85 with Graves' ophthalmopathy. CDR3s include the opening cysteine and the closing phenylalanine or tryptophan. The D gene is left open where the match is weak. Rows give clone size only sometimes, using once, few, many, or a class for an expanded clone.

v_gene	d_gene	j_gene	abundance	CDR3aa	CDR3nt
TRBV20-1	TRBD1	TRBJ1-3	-	CSARDVGTVGARNTIYF	TGCAGTGCTAGAGATGTGGGGACAGTCGGGGCTCGAAACACCATATATTTT
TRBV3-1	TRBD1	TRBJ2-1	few	CANSHGQGGNEQFF	TGTGCCAACAGCCACGGACAGGGTGGGAATGAGCAGTTCTTC
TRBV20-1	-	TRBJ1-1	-	CSARDFLPLTGPSATEAFF	TGCAGTGCTAGAGACTTTCTTCCTCTCACAGGGCCTTCTGCCACTGAAGCTTTCTTT
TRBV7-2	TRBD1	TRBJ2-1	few	CASSLTGTGVQYSYNEQFF	TGTGCCAGCAGCTTAACCGGGACAGGGGTCCAATATTCCTACAATGAGCAGTTCTTC
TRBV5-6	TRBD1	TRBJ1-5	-	CASSLQGQGNQPQHF	TGTGCCAGCAGCTTGCAGGGACAGGGCAATCAGCCCCAGCATTTT
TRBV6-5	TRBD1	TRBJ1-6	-	CASSYSPGGRSPLHF	TGTGCCAGCAGTTACTCACCAGGGGGCAGGTCACCCCTCCACTTT
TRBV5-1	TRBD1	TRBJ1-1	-	CASSLPRQGARATEAFF	TGCGCCAGCAGCTTGCCCCGGCAGGGGGCAAGAGCCACTGAAGCTTTCTTT
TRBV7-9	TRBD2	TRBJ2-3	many	CASSLGLGEDTQYF	TGTGCCAGCAGCTTGGGACTAGGGGAAGATACGCAGTATTTT
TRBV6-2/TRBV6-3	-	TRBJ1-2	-	CASSTDSYNYGYTF	TGTGCCAGCAGTACGGACAGTTATAACTATGGCTACACCTTC
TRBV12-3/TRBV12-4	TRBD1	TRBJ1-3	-	CASNHRGLRGNTIYF	TGTGCCAGCAATCACAGGGGGCTTAGAGGAAACACCATATATTTT
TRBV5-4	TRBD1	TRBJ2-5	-	CASRTGLITSSHGTQYF	TGTGCCAGTCGGACAGGGTTAATTACTTCCAGCCACGGGACCCAGTACTTC
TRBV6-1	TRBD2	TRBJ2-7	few	CASSELGTSGSAQYF	TGTGCCAGCAGTGAGCTGGGGACTAGCGGGAGTGCGCAGTACTTC
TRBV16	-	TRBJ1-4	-	CASSQRGRGISTNEKLFF	TGTGCCAGCAGTCAGAGAGGCAGAGGGATTTCAACTAATGAAAAACTGTTTTTT
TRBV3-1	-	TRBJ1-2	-	CASSEGSWEGYTF	TGTGCCAGCAGCGAAGGGAGTTGGGAGGGCTACACCTTC
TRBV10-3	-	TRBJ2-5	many	CAISEGTRETQYF	TGTGCCATCAGTGAGGGGACCAGGGAGACCCAGTACTTC
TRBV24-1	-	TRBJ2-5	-	CATSDLGSGRETQYF	TGTGCCACCAGTGATTTAGGGTCAGGGAGAGAGACCCAGTACTTC
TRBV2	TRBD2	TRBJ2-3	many	CASSRSGSTDTQYF	TGTGCCAGCAGCCGTAGCGGGAGCACAGATACGCAGTATTTT
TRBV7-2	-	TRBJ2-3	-	CASSLNRGTQYF	TGTGCCAGCAGCTTGAACCGGGGGACGCAGTATTTT
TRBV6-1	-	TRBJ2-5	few	CASKTIGGGETQYF	TGTGCCAGCAAAACCATAGGGGGAGGGGAGACCCAGTACTTC
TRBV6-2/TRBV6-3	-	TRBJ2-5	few	CASSPLRIAETQYF	TGTGCCAGCAGCCCGCTACGGATAGCAGAGACCCAGTACTTC
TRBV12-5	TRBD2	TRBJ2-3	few	CASGSPRLAGGISTDTQYF	TGTGCTAGTGGTTCTCCTCGACTAGCGGGAGGTATAAGCACAGATACGCAGTATTTT
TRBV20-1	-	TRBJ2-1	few	CSARDWGEQFF	TGCAGTGCTAGAGATTGGGGTGAGCAGTTCTTC